These T cell receptor beta chains were read from a single sample in a study of T-cell memory formation after mild COVID-19. Each CDR3 protein gets one entry after TCRdb re-called the 5' RACE reads with MiXCR. The sample records 350,000 or so distinct CDR3 sequences, 21% being singletons. Material for sequencing was PBMCs or a T cell subset sorted from them (not recorded which). Receptors originate from an adult woman who had mild COVID-19 (a few samples of this study predate the infection). Cell type and time point are not known. CDR3s include the opening cysteine and the closing phenylalanine or tryptophan. The D gene is left open where the match is weak. Size values are once, few and many counts, or a class for expanded clones, and some rows have none.

TRBV3-1	TRBD1	TRBJ1-2	-	CASSASWGTGEGYTF	TGTGCCAGCAGCGCGAGCTGGGGGACAGGGGAGGGCTACACCTTC
TRBV20-1	TRBD2	TRBJ2-7	many	CSARVTSGPLGEQYF	TGCAGTGCTAGAGTAACTAGCGGGCCGCTGGGCGAGCAGTACTTC
TRBV7-9	TRBD1	TRBJ2-7	few	CASSSRQGDIYEQYF	TGTGCCAGCAGCTCCCGACAGGGGGATATTTACGAGCAGTACTTC
TRBV29-1	-	TRBJ2-1	-	CSVEERVTGEQFF	TGCAGCGTTGAAGAAAGGGTAACGGGGGAGCAGTTCTTC
TRBV4-1	TRBD2	TRBJ2-5	few	CASSQTSGETQYF	TGCGCCAGCAGCCAAACTAGCGGAGAGACCCAGTACTTC
TRBV5-1	TRBD2	TRBJ2-1	-	CASSFQAGQYNEQFF	TGCGCCAGCAGCTTCCAAGCGGGGCAATACAATGAGCAGTTCTTC
TRBV9	TRBD2	TRBJ2-5	-	CASSVSSGRVQETQYF	TGTGCCAGCAGCGTATCCAGCGGGAGGGTCCAAGAGACCCAGTACTTC
TRBV4-2	-	TRBJ2-2	few	CASSQASGRLFF	TGTGCCAGCAGCCAAGCCTCCGGGAGGCTGTTTTTT
TRBV2	-	TRBJ1-2	-	CASSVFGDTTDGYTF	TGTGCCAGCAGTGTCTTCGGGGATACGACGGATGGCTACACCTTC
TRBV5-1	TRBD1	TRBJ1-1	many	CASGTGGANTEAFF	TGCGCCAGTGGGACAGGGGGCGCGAACACTGAAGCTTTCTTT
TRBV11-2	TRBD2	TRBJ2-7	-	CASSLSLAGGNEQYF	TGTGCCAGCAGCTTATCACTAGCGGGTGGAAACGAGCAGTACTTC
TRBV6-2/TRBV6-3	-	TRBJ2-7	-	CASSYSAGPPYEQYF	TGTGCCAGCAGTTACTCGGCGGGGCCACCCTACGAGCAGTACTTC
TRBV6-2/TRBV6-3	TRBD1	TRBJ1-1	-	CASGLTGGTEAFF	TGTGCCAGCGGATTGACAGGGGGCACTGAAGCTTTCTTT
TRBV30	-	TRBJ1-2	few	CAWSVRGDYGYTF	TGTGCCTGGAGTGTGCGGGGGGACTATGGCTACACCTTC
TRBV5-1	-	TRBJ1-4	few	CASSEQGGHSNEKLFF	TGCGCCAGCAGCGAGCAAGGGGGGCATAGTAATGAAAAACTGTTTTTT
TRBV25-1	TRBD1	TRBJ2-2	once	CASAVGQTDTGELFF	TGTGCCAGCGCCGTGGGACAGACCGACACCGGGGAGCTGTTTTTT
TRBV9	-	TRBJ1-4	many	CASSVGTVENEKLFF	TGTGCCAGCAGCGTAGGCACGGTGGAGAATGAAAAACTGTTTTTT
TRBV27	-	TRBJ2-1	-	CASSPRASAYNEQFF	TGTGCCAGCAGTCCGAGGGCTAGCGCCTACAATGAGCAGTTCTTC
TRBV7-7	TRBD2	TRBJ2-5	-	CASSLDSGRGQETQYF	TGTGCTAGCAGCTTAGACAGCGGGAGAGGGCAAGAGACCCAGTACTTC
TRBV10-3	-	TRBJ2-7	-	CAISEDKSSYEQYF	TGTGCCATCAGCGAAGACAAGAGCTCCTACGAGCAGTACTTC
TRBV5-1	TRBD1	TRBJ2-1	-	CASSFMTGGPNYNEQFF	TGCGCCAGCAGCTTCATGACAGGGGGACCGAATTACAATGAGCAGTTCTTC
TRBV2	-	TRBJ1-5	few	CASSERGFSNQPQHF	TGTGCCAGCAGTGAACGGGGATTTAGCAATCAGCCCCAGCATTTT
TRBV7-9	-	TRBJ1-3	-	CASSLQMAGNTIYF	TGTGCCAGCAGCTTACAAATGGCTGGAAACACCATATATTTT
TRBV6-5	-	TRBJ1-2	few	CASSYSGQGDGYTF	TGTGCCAGCAGTTACTCGGGGCAGGGTGATGGCTACACCTTC
TRBV20-1	TRBD2	TRBJ2-1	-	CSARDALAGYNEQFF	TGCAGTGCTAGAGACGCACTAGCGGGCTACAATGAGCAGTTCTTC
TRBV4-3	-	TRBJ2-1	many	CASSQDRVGDNEQFF	TGCGCCAGCAGCCAAGATCGGGTGGGGGACAATGAGCAGTTCTTC
TRBV12-3/TRBV12-4	-	TRBJ1-1	-	CASSRDSDTEAFF	TGTGCCAGCAGCCGTGACTCCGACACTGAAGCTTTCTTT
TRBV7-2	-	TRBJ2-1	many	CASSRTGLEYNEQFF	TGTGCCAGCAGCCGGACGGGACTGGAATACAATGAGCAGTTCTTC
TRBV29-1	TRBD1	TRBJ2-5	-	CSGTGAGTQYF	TGCAGCGGGACAGGGGCTGGGACCCAGTACTTC
TRBV5-1	-	TRBJ2-5	few	CASSFLGTGGQETQYF	TGCGCCAGCAGCTTTCTTGGGACCGGAGGTCAAGAGACCCAGTACTTC
TRBV19	-	TRBJ2-1	few	CATRSYNEQFF	TGTGCCACCCGGTCCTACAATGAGCAGTTCTTC
TRBV12-3/TRBV12-4	TRBD2	TRBJ2-3	-	CASSSGTTSGGDSTDTQYF	TGTGCCAGCAGTTCTGGGACGACTAGCGGGGGGGATAGCACAGATACGCAGTATTTT
TRBV12-3/TRBV12-4	-	TRBJ2-7	few	CASSQYVGSYEQYF	TGTGCCAGCAGTCAGTATGTAGGTTCCTACGAGCAGTACTTC
TRBV24-1	-	TRBJ1-5	-	CATSSVNQPQHF	TGTGCCACCAGTTCCGTGAATCAGCCCCAGCATTTT
TRBV7-8	-	TRBJ1-2	few	CASSWAIGPIYGYTF	TGTGCCAGCAGCTGGGCGATAGGCCCGATCTATGGCTACACCTTC
TRBV20-1	-	TRBJ2-5	-	CSAPEGGQETQYF	TGCAGTGCTCCAGAGGGTGGGCAAGAGACCCAGTACTTC
TRBV9	TRBD2	TRBJ2-7	few	CASSVGSSGVYEQYF	TGTGCCAGCAGCGTAGGATCTAGCGGGGTCTACGAGCAGTACTTC
TRBV7-6	-	TRBJ2-7	-	CASSLAGAFSYEQYF	TGTGCCAGCAGCTTAGCAGGGGCCTTCTCCTACGAGCAGTACTTC
TRBV11-2	-	TRBJ2-3	-	CASSSNRESTDTQYF	TGTGCCAGCAGCTCAAACCGAGAGAGCACAGATACGCAGTATTTT
TRBV6-2/TRBV6-3	-	TRBJ2-4	-	CASSGTQEINIQYF	TGTGCCAGCTCTGGGACACAGGAGATAAACATTCAGTACTTC
TRBV6-5	-	TRBJ2-1	few	CASSYRGNNEQFF	TGTGCCAGCAGTTACCGCGGCAACAATGAGCAGTTCTTC
TRBV30	-	TRBJ1-2	-	CAWSVHSLESYTF	TGTGCCTGGAGTGTTCACTCATTGGAGAGCTACACCTTC
TRBV20-1	-	TRBJ2-7	-	CSARGDYEQYF	TGCAGTGCTAGGGGGGACTACGAGCAGTACTTC
TRBV7-9	TRBD1	TRBJ2-1	-	CASSLTGEGEQFF	TGTGCCAGCAGCTTAACAGGGGAAGGTGAGCAGTTCTTC
TRBV6-6	TRBD2	TRBJ2-5	few	CASSLGLAETQYF	TGTGCCAGCAGTTTGGGACTAGCGGAGACCCAGTACTTC
TRBV3-1	-	TRBJ2-6	-	CASSHDGYSGANVLTF	TGTGCCAGCAGCCACGACGGATACTCTGGGGCCAACGTCCTGACTTTC
TRBV7-9	-	TRBJ2-6	-	CASSSASQSSGANVLTF	TGTGCCAGCAGCTCCGCTAGTCAGAGCTCTGGGGCCAACGTCCTGACTTTC
TRBV7-2	-	TRBJ1-1	few	CASSLAPYGTGSTEAFF	TGTGCCAGCAGCTTAGCCCCCTACGGCACGGGGAGCACTGAAGCTTTCTTT
TRBV7-9	-	TRBJ2-3	few	CASSLETADTQYF	TGTGCCAGCAGCTTGGAGACGGCAGATACGCAGTATTTT
TRBV11-1	TRBD1	TRBJ2-3	few	CASSKQGTTQYF	TGTGCCAGCAGTAAACAGGGGACTACGCAGTATTTT
TRBV7-2	-	TRBJ1-2	once	CASSVTWSGRFDTF	TGTGCCAGCAGCGTGACCTGGTCGGGGCGCTTTGACACCTTC
TRBV27	TRBD2	TRBJ2-5	-	CASSLRQGLAGVETQYF	TGTGCCAGCAGTTTACGCCAGGGACTAGCGGGAGTAGAGACCCAGTACTTC
TRBV4-3	-	TRBJ2-1	many	CASSHRSGPSYNEQFF	TGCGCCAGCAGCCATCGTAGCGGACCTTCCTACAATGAGCAGTTCTTC
TRBV11-3	TRBD1	TRBJ2-7	many	CASSLDGTGSTYEQYF	TGTGCCAGCAGCTTGGATGGGACAGGGTCTACCTACGAGCAGTACTTC
TRBV7-8	-	TRBJ1-5	-	CASSLHRINQPQHF	TGTGCCAGCAGCTTACACAGAATCAATCAGCCCCAGCATTTT